The rows below give T cell receptor beta chains drawn from one sample of a study of shared clonotypes between healthy human individuals. Produced via immunoSEQ multiplex PCR; TCRdb's table is partial and in-frame only. The table lists roughly 1 million clones, around 76% of them singletons. The specimen was memory CD4+ T cells sorted from blood. The source of these receptors is a man aged 18-30 years in good health. Each CDR3 is given with its conserved first and last residue. The D gene is left open where the match is weak. The listing skips clone size in some rows; elsewhere it reads once, few, many or a size class.

v_call: TRBV19
j_call: TRBJ1-1
d_call: -
clone_size: -
cdr3_nt: TGTGCCAGTAGTCCCCCGATGAGGGCACTTGTGGGGACTGAAGCTTTCTTT
cdr3_aa: CASSPPMRALVGTEAFF

v_call: TRBV4-1
j_call: TRBJ1-2
d_call: TRBD1
clone_size: few
cdr3_nt: TGCGCCAGCAGCCAAGATGGAGGGGGCGCCTATGGCTACACCTTC
cdr3_aa: CASSQDGGGAYGYTF

v_call: TRBV7-9
j_call: TRBJ2-3
d_call: TRBD2
clone_size: -
cdr3_nt: TGTGCCAGCAGACCCTGGACTAGCGGGGGGATAAAGAGTGACGATACGCAGTATTTT
cdr3_aa: CASRPWTSGGIKSDDTQYF

v_call: TRBV30
j_call: TRBJ1-3
d_call: TRBD1
clone_size: -
cdr3_nt: TGTGCCTGGACTTACGCAGGGGGGGTAACTGGAAACACCATATATTTT
cdr3_aa: CAWTYAGGVTGNTIYF

v_call: TRBV4-2
j_call: TRBJ1-6
d_call: -
clone_size: -
cdr3_nt: TGTGCCAGCAGCCAAGAAACATTCGTCTGGACAGAGGGCGGGAATTCACCCCTCCACTTT
cdr3_aa: CASSQETFVWTEGGNSPLHF

v_call: TRBV5-1
j_call: TRBJ2-5
d_call: -
clone_size: -
cdr3_nt: TGCGCCAGCAGCTTGGACGGGGTCCAAGAGACCCAGTACTTC
cdr3_aa: CASSLDGVQETQYF

v_call: TRBV5-6
j_call: TRBJ2-5
d_call: -
clone_size: few
cdr3_nt: TGTGCCAGCAGCTTGAGGTACCAAGAGACCCAGTACTTC
cdr3_aa: CASSLRYQETQYF

v_call: TRBV10-3
j_call: TRBJ1-2
d_call: -
clone_size: -
cdr3_nt: TGTGCCATCAGTGAGTCCGTGGCAGGGGAGTATAACTATGGCTACACCTTC
cdr3_aa: CAISESVAGEYNYGYTF

v_call: TRBV2
j_call: TRBJ2-1
d_call: -
clone_size: -
cdr3_nt: TGTGCCAGCAGTGAGGTTTTTGTGGCCCCATCCCGCGATGAGCAGTTCTTC
cdr3_aa: CASSEVFVAPSRDEQFF

v_call: TRBV19
j_call: TRBJ1-2
d_call: -
clone_size: few
cdr3_nt: TGTGCCAGTAGTATAGCGGGCCTGGGCTACACCTTC
cdr3_aa: CASSIAGLGYTF

v_call: TRBV6-1
j_call: TRBJ1-1
d_call: -
clone_size: -
cdr3_nt: TGTGCCAGCAGTGTAAACCGGAACACTGAAGCTTTCTTT
cdr3_aa: CASSVNRNTEAFF

v_call: TRBV5-5
j_call: TRBJ2-7
d_call: TRBD1
clone_size: -
cdr3_nt: TGTGCCAGCAGCTCCGGGACAGGGAGACCCGAGCAGTACTTC
cdr3_aa: CASSSGTGRPEQYF

v_call: TRBV28
j_call: TRBJ2-7
d_call: TRBD1
clone_size: -
cdr3_nt: TGTGCCAGCAGTCGGGACAGGGGCTCCTACGAGCAGTACTTC
cdr3_aa: CASSRDRGSYEQYF

v_call: TRBV6-1
j_call: TRBJ2-7
d_call: -
clone_size: few
cdr3_nt: TGTGCCAGCAGTGACCTATGGGGGGGGCAGGGGCAGTACTTC
cdr3_aa: CASSDLWGGQGQYF

v_call: TRBV19
j_call: TRBJ1-2
d_call: -
clone_size: -
cdr3_nt: TGTGCCAGTAGTATCCGGACAGTGGTCTATGGCTACACCTTC
cdr3_aa: CASSIRTVVYGYTF

v_call: TRBV15
j_call: TRBJ1-2
d_call: TRBD1
clone_size: few
cdr3_nt: TGTGCCACCAGCAGAGACCGACAGGGGATTCGGATCTATGGCTACACCTTC
cdr3_aa: CATSRDRQGIRIYGYTF

v_call: TRBV7-2
j_call: TRBJ2-5
d_call: TRBD2
clone_size: -
cdr3_nt: TGTGCCAGCAGAAGTACTAGCGGGTATACGGAGACCCAGTACTTC
cdr3_aa: CASRSTSGYTETQYF

v_call: TRBV5-4
j_call: TRBJ2-7
d_call: -
clone_size: -
cdr3_nt: TGTGCCAGCAGCCGGGGCGGGGTGAGCTCCTACGAGCAGTACTTC
cdr3_aa: CASSRGGVSSYEQYF

v_call: TRBV19
j_call: TRBJ1-6
d_call: -
clone_size: -
cdr3_nt: TGTGCCAGTGGAATCCGGGACACCGTTAATTCACCCCTCCACTTT
cdr3_aa: CASGIRDTVNSPLHF

v_call: TRBV28
j_call: TRBJ1-6
d_call: TRBD1
clone_size: -
cdr3_nt: TGTGCCAGCAGTTCTCACAGGGGTTCAAGTTCACCCCTCCACTTT
cdr3_aa: CASSSHRGSSSPLHF

v_call: TRBV4-2
j_call: TRBJ2-7
d_call: -
clone_size: -
cdr3_nt: TGTGCCAGCAGCCTGACGGACACGTCGGGATACGAGCAGTACTTC
cdr3_aa: CASSLTDTSGYEQYF

v_call: TRBV13
j_call: TRBJ2-5
d_call: TRBD1
clone_size: -
cdr3_nt: TGTGCCAGCAGCTCGGGACAGGGTCAACAGACCCAGTACTTC
cdr3_aa: CASSSGQGQQTQYF

v_call: TRBV19
j_call: TRBJ1-1
d_call: TRBD1
clone_size: -
cdr3_nt: TGTGCCAGTAGTAGGGGGACAGGGGGCACTGAAGCTTTCTTT
cdr3_aa: CASSRGTGGTEAFF

v_call: TRBV18
j_call: TRBJ2-5
d_call: TRBD1
clone_size: -
cdr3_nt: TGTGCCAGCTCAACCGGGACAGCGTACCAAGAGACCCAGTACTTC
cdr3_aa: CASSTGTAYQETQYF

v_call: TRBV10-3
j_call: TRBJ1-1
d_call: -
clone_size: -
cdr3_nt: TGTGCCATCAGGGGGGTAGGGACGCCGACTGAAGCTTTCTTT
cdr3_aa: CAIRGVGTPTEAFF

v_call: TRBV4-1
j_call: TRBJ2-3
d_call: TRBD2
clone_size: -
cdr3_nt: TGCGCCAGCAGCCGGACTAGCGGGGGGGCCGAAGATACGCAGTATTTT
cdr3_aa: CASSRTSGGAEDTQYF

v_call: TRBV30
j_call: TRBJ2-1
d_call: -
clone_size: -
cdr3_nt: TGTGCCTGGAGTTTATTGAGCTCCTACAATGAGCAGTTCTTC
cdr3_aa: CAWSLLSSYNEQFF

v_call: TRBV2
j_call: TRBJ2-7
d_call: -
clone_size: -
cdr3_nt: TGTGCCAGCAGTGAATTGGTCAGCTCCTACGAGCAGTACTTC
cdr3_aa: CASSELVSSYEQYF

v_call: TRBV7-9
j_call: TRBJ2-5
d_call: TRBD2
clone_size: -
cdr3_nt: TGTGCCAGCAGCTCGATTAGCGGGAGTGAGACCCAGTACTTC
cdr3_aa: CASSSISGSETQYF

v_call: TRBV5-1
j_call: TRBJ1-2
d_call: TRBD1
clone_size: -
cdr3_nt: TGCGCCAGCAGCCCCGCCGCAGGACAGGGCTTTTATGGCTACACCTTC
cdr3_aa: CASSPAAGQGFYGYTF

v_call: TRBV5-1
j_call: TRBJ1-1
d_call: -
clone_size: -
cdr3_nt: TGCGCCAGCAGCTTGAAAGACGGACCCCTTATGGGCACTGAAGCTTTCTTT
cdr3_aa: CASSLKDGPLMGTEAFF

v_call: TRBV25-1
j_call: TRBJ2-1
d_call: TRBD2
clone_size: -
cdr3_nt: TGTGCCAGCAGTGGTAAAACTAGCGGGAGAAATGAGCAGTTCTTC
cdr3_aa: CASSGKTSGRNEQFF